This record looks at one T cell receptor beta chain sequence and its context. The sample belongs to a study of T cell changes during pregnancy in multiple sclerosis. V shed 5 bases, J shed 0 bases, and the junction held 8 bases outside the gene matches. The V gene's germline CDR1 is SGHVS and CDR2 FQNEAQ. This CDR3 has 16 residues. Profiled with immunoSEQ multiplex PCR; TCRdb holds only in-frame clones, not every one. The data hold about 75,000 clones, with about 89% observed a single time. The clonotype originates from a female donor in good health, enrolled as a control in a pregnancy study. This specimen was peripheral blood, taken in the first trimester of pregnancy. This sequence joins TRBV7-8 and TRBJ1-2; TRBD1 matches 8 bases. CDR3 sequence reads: CASSLETGAANYGYTF. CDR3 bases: TGTGCCAGCAGCCTGGAGACAGGGGCAGCTAACTATGGCTACACCTTC.